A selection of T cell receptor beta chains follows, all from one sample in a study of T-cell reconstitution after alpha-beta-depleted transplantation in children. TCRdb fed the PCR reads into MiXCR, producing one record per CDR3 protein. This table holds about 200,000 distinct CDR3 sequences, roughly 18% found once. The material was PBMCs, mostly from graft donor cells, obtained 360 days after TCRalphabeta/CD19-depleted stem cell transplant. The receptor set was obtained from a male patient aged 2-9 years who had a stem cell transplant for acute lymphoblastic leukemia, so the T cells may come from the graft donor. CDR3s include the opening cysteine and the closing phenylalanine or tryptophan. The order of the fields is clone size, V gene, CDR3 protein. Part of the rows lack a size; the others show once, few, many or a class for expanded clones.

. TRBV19 CASIRQGARTGELFF
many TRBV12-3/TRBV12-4 CASSRTSGGGTGELFF
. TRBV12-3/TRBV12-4 CASSQRSGGREHEQYF
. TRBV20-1 CSAGTGWEPQHF
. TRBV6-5 CASSYSMGRGGYTF
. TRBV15 CATSRESGRIFEAFF
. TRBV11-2 CASSPPPGRDRETQYF
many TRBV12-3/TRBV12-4 CASSKVTSGPGETQYF
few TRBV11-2 CASSLAPDRQYEQYF
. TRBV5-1 CASSKRTASYNSPLHF
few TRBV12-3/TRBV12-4 CASSNQNSNQPQHF
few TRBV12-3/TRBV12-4 CASSHPGGLSGNTIYF
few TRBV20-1 CSAEPIAGGSMGTDTQYF
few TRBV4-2 CASSQDYGERETQYF
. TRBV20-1 CSARDRDLWRTDTQYF
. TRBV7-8 CASSLGLAGVGNEQFF
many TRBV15 CATSRQGVGETQYF
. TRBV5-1 CASSLAGPGTPETQYF
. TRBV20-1 CSAWGQGLNSGANVLTF
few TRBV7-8 CASSPNPDRIYEQYF
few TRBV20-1 CSARGGAGVRDRGSVVKTQYF
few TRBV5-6 CASSSEDRWEQYF
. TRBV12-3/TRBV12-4 CASSPGFGQGVRSPLHF
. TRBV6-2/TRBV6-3 CASSYPPGRYYGYTF
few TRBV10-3 CAISDRVDSYEQYF
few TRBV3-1 CASSQARRQQGTGELFF
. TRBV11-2 CASRGLAGGQVTTDTQYF
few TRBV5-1 CASSIGQIAKNIQYF
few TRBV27 CASTSGLAGTNTGELFF
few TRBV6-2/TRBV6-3 CASQGTVNSPLHF
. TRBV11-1 CASSSGGGTGGNQPQHF
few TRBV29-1 CSVENWNTEAFF
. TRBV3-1 CASSHPGRKYNEQFF
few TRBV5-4 CASSSPEGTQYF
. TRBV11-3 CASSPGGWASYDEQFF
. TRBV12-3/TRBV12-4 CASNTGERETQYF
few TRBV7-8 CASSHRQGHEQYF
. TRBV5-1 CASSLDRPSVSTDTQYF
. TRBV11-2 CASSLGVGEGGMNTEAFF
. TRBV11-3 CASSLLQENTEAFF
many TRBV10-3 CAIREQGASDTQYF
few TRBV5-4 CASSRGSQDEQFF
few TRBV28 CASSLFRWGGNTEAFF
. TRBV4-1 CASSQDGSRQFF
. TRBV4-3 CASSQEHYGSTDTQYF
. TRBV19 CASSSGGADIYEQYF
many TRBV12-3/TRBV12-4 CASSLPRILQETQYF
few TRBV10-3 CAISGGPNTGELFF
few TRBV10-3 CAIKGDAAYTQYF
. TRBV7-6 CASGFPGGGNEQYF
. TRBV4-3 CASSQDGLAGTGELFF
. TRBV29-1 CSVHVWTGGTDTQYF
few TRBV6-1 CASRPTSSGNTIYF
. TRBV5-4 CASSARTTANIQYF
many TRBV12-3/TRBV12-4 CASSLRLEAFF
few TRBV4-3 CASSQDALDRGMVAFF
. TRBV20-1 CSARDLASGRETQYF
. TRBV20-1 CSAQLNSGGYEQYF
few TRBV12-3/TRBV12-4 CASSPSVPYEQYF